This T cell receptor (beta chain) originates from a study of T cells expressing NK-cell markers. Germline lookup yields CDR1 DFQATT and CDR2 SNEGSKA (reference sequence). This CDR3 is 19 amino acids long. TCRdb reworked the 5' RACE reads into one entry per CDR3 protein, no DNA. The specimen's table records a few hundred thousand distinct CDR3 sequences. Sequencing used blood T cells: a sorted CD56 or NKG2C T cell subset, CD4+ or CD8+ T cells, or bulk PBMC T cells (not recorded which). The chain carries TRBV20-1 and TRBJ2-1; TCRdb's D call of TRBD1 is untestable without DNA. The TCR originated in a man aged 18 to 69 in good health. CDR3 sequence: CSAEMKGQTGWGSYNEQFF.